Below are 10 T cell receptor beta chains sequenced from a single sample in a study of identical twins. TCRdb passed the 5' RACE reads through MiXCR, listing each CDR3 protein once. The sample consists of approximately 500,000 distinct CDR3 sequences, roughly a quarter of them appearing once. The same sample was also used in a study of T cells expressing NK-cell markers.

Sequenced material: CD4+ T cells sorted from blood. These receptors were obtained from a young woman in good health.

The chain carries TRBV29-1 and TRBJ2-7; D is ambiguous. The CDR3 is 11 residues long. V was trimmed by 6 bases and J by 3 bases, leaving 9 bases between them. Germline CDR1 reads SQVTM; CDR2 reads ANQGSEA. For the CDR3, the DNA is TGCAGCGTGGTGGGGAACTACGAGCAGTACTTC. This encodes CSVVGNYEQYF.

This clonotype was counted only a few times. The rearrangement uses TRBV6-1 and TRBJ1-1, with D hard to call. The V end lost 5 bases, the J end lost 3 bases, and 16 bases lay between the germline ends. The CDR3 length is 15 residues. Germline CDR1 reads MNHNS; CDR2 reads SASEGT. DNA of the CDR3: TGTGCCAGCAGTCCGAGGGAGCACCCGCACACTGAAGCTTTCTTT. Its protein product is CASSPREHPHTEAFF.

The chain is built from TRBV6-1 and TRBJ1-6, with no clear D. Germline values: CDR1 MNHNS, CDR2 SASEGT. The V end was cut by 0 bases, the J end by 8 bases, with 5 bases between. The CDR3 totals 13 residues. DNA for the CDR3: TGTGCCAGCAGTGAAGCGTTGCATTCACCCCTCCACTTT. Its translation is CASSEALHSPLHF.

Ten or more counts support this clonotype. The chain carries TRBV30 and TRBJ2-5; D remains ambiguous. This CDR3 comprises 12 residues. Trimming removed 3 bases at V and 5 bases at J, with 10 bases between. The germline V gene has CDR1 GTSNPN and CDR2 SVGIG (reference sequence). In DNA, the CDR3 is TGTGCCTGGAGATACCCCTGGGAGACCCAGTACTTC. Translated, it gives CAWRYPWETQYF. Together with reference TRBV30 and TRBJ2-5, the CDR3 gives the full variable domain: SQTIHQWPATLVQPVGSPLSLECTVEGTSNPNLYWYRQAAGRGLQLLFYSVGIGQISSEVPQNLSASRPQDRQFILSSKKLLLSDSGFYLCAWRYPWETQYFGPGTRLLVL.

This chain links TRBV6-2 or TRBV6-3 with TRBJ2-7; TRBD2 aligns across 12 bases. The CDR3 has 16 residues. Germline loops: CDR1 MNHEY, CDR2 SVGEGT. J gave up 3 bases and V 4 bases, and 7 bases lay outside the gene matches. In DNA, the CDR3 is TGTGCCAGCAGTTCTAGAGGACTAGCGGGGAGCTACGAGCAGTACTTC. Translation: CASSSRGLAGSYEQYF.

This clonotype was seen more than once but under ten times. V is TRBV18 and J is TRBJ2-1; D is possibly TRBD1 (5 bases). CDR3 length: 14 amino acids. The germline V gene encodes CDR1 KGHSH and CDR2 LQKENI. V lost 5 bases and J lost 4, with 12 bases in between. In DNA form, the CDR3 reads TGTGCCAGCTCATCGCCCAGGGCGTACAATGAGCAGTTCTTC. Translating gives CASSSPRAYNEQFF. The full variable domain, completed using reference TRBV18 and TRBJ2-1, is NAGVMQNPRHLVRRRGQEARLRCSPMKGHSHVYWYRQLPEEGLKFMVYLQKENIIDESGMPKERFSAEFPKEGPSILRIQQVVRGDSAAYFCASSSPRAYNEQFFGPGTRLTVL.

V is TRBV20-1 and J is TRBJ2-5; 7 bases line up with TRBD2. Germline CDR1 and CDR2: DFQATT and SNEGSKA (reference sequence). The CDR3 is 16 residues long. Trimming removed 0 bases from V and 5 bases from J; junction bases left unmatched: 12. The CDR3 loop reads CSARDSRDYSRETQYF. CDR3 in DNA: TGCAGTGCTAGAGACAGCCGGGACTACAGTCGGGAGACCCAGTACTTC.

This chain connects TRBV12-3 or TRBV12-4 to TRBJ1-6; D gene ambiguous. This CDR3 region has 15 residues. V was pared by 5 bases and J by 9 bases, with 17 bases between. The DNA for the CDR3 is TGTGCCAGCAGTACCGACACTCCATCAGGTTCACCCCTCCACTTT. Translated: CASSTDTPSGSPLHF.

This clonotype was observed a few times. The CDR3 protein is CSASGPSGGASDTQYF. CDR3 sequence (DNA): TGCAGTGCTAGCGGTCCTAGCGGGGGGGCCTCGGATACGCAGTATTTT. The rearrangement uses TRBV20-1 and TRBJ2-3; 12 bases fit TRBD2. Unmatched junction bases numbered 10, after V lost 3 bases and J lost 6 bases. Germline values: CDR1 DFQATT, CDR2 SNEGSKA (reference sequence). The CDR3 loop spans 16 amino acids.

This clonotype showed up many times. The DNA for the CDR3 is TGTGCCAGCACCCAGTCAGAGGGCTCTGGCGGAAACACCATATATTTT. Its protein product is CASTQSEGSGGNTIYF. The chain recombines TRBV6-1 with TRBJ1-3; D unresolved. Trimming took 7 bases from V and 4 from J, leaving 20 bases between them. Germline V lookup: CDR1 MNHNS, CDR2 SASEGT. The CDR3 has 16 amino acids.